The clone carrying this T cell receptor beta chain was observed a handful of times. The antigen is not known. PCR primers comprised 60 Vbeta and 13 Jbeta primers. The method was immunoSEQ multiplex PCR; TCRdb's version includes in-frame clones alone and lacks a portion of them. The table records over 150,000 clones, approximately 71% of them present only once. The data were obtained in a study of cytomegalovirus exposure and HLA in healthy donors. At the level of the study: The early release's HLA-typed donors yielded about 85 million unique TCRs.

Study-wide points: Common viral pathogens seemed to be connected with several of the most significant clusters, according to a later analysis. Generally TCR sequences proved uncommon, though certain public TCRs appeared in numerous donors. A classifier reportedly called cytomegalovirus status with high sensitivity and specificity.

The CDR3 loop spans 16 amino acids. Germline V gene data show CDR1 as MGHRA and CDR2 as YSYEKL. The V gene lost 4 bases and the J gene lost 6 bases, with 21 bases spanning the gap. The chain is built from TRBV4-1 and TRBJ1-1; perhaps TRBD1 as D (6 bases). The specimen sequenced was PBMCs. This receptor was identified in a male donor in good health and CMV-seronegative. CDR3 nucleotides: TGCGCCAGCAGCCTCATACGCGGGGGCCCGTCTGCTGAAGCTTTCTTT. Protein: CASSLIRGGPSAEAFF.